The subject of this entry is one TCR beta chain. Its binding antigen is unknown. The sample holds no much larger clone one base away, and base qualities are not on file. CDR1 and CDR2 are drawn from the germline V gene: SQVTM, ANQGSEA. From the cysteine through the phenylalanine, the CDR3 covers 13 amino acids. The read is trimmed to its CDR3 DNA, 39 bases read in frame from base 1. V lost 4 bases and J lost 2 bases; the stretch between them is 9 bases long. The time point tag for this specimen amounts to: patch test 3, about 24 weeks after DPC sensitization. Read against the paper, the sample's treatment or condition label means: therapeutic diphenylcyclopropenone sensitization with weekly scalp DPC. At each patch-test visit, blood was drawn before the patch test was applied. Eligible patients were aged 18 to 70, diagnosed with alopecia, deemed suitable for DPC therapy, and excluded if pregnant. Total RNA was extracted from unfractionated whole blood collected in Tempus Blood RNA tubes.

This sample is drawn from a study of human T cells and chemical hapten exposure (dated by TCRdb to 2020 to 2022). For context, the study as a whole: For sensitization, 2% DPC in acetone was applied to a 2 cm by 2 cm area of upper inner arm skin. Weekly therapeutic DPC doses were additionally applied to the scalp of patients throughout the roughly 24-week study period. Patch tests used Finn chambers with 0.01% DPC on the upper back, scored after 6 days by International Contact Dermatitis Research Group standards. Alopecia areata with under or over 50% scalp involvement, alopecia totalis and alopecia universalis were represented in the patient cohort, which was mostly female. Libraries were pooled for sequencing, and per-sample TCR yields varied mainly because of small differences in library volumes within the pool. The study tracked peripheral blood TCR repertoire changes in vivo during primary and secondary sensitization to the hapten diphenylcyclopropenone (DPC) in alopecia patients. Blood samples were taken from patients before sensitization (week 0) and then at 2, 6 and about 24 weeks after DPC sensitization. Twenty-nine alopecia patients provided blood for TCR sequencing at one to four time points (pre-sensitization, 2, 6 and 24 weeks). Overall results and qualifications from the work: The number of TCRs above 1 in 1000 frequency did not change with DPC sensitization; there was no evidence of global repertoire structure alterations. Because every patient had alopecia, a presumed autoimmune disease, the patients' immune response might differ from that of healthy individuals. After repeated subsampling, changes were observed in the strength of the expansion versus patch-test correlation and in the threshold at which the correlation became significant. Expanded TCRs formed significantly more large CDR3 similarity clusters than pre-sensitization or healthy control sets, consistent with antigen-driven responses. The number of PT1 expanded TCRs positively correlated with patch test score, significant at thresholds 8, 16 and 32 but not 4.

Receptor libraries were prepared by RACE. The sample was run on a NextSeq 500. Library preparation attached unique molecular identifiers to individual cDNA molecules for quantitative, reproducible TCR counting. From each blood RNA sample, both TCR alpha and TCR beta chains were sequenced. As for the authors' bioinformatics: Samples had a median of roughly 91,000 TCRs, with a range from about 23,224 to 690,600. The Decombinator software suite was used to annotate V, J and CDR3 in the TCR reads. To make PS versus PT1 abundance plots, every sample was subsampled to the same number of TCRs (28,000). TCRs were defined as expanded if absent before sensitization and observed at least eight times at the 2-week time point. TCRdb reprocessed the public reads (quality trimming at Q25 with fastp, clone calling with MiXCR) and kept in-frame beta chains. Rows are combined by CDR3 protein, so each entry shows the most common genes and DNA. Here the V and J calls rest on TCRdb's processing, not on the authors' analysis. Here the sample has 97,000 or so distinct CDR3 sequences; 25% to 35% occur a single time. The top ten hold around a tenth of the sample.

The receptor was isolated from a man in his forties or fifties with alopecia areata. Some clones in this sample may be carry-over from other donors' samples. This specimen was whole blood, taken in connection with sensitization to the hapten diphenylcyclopropenone (DPC). The V and J segments used are TRBV29-1 and TRBJ2-4; the D match is possibly TRBD1 or TRBD2, with 5 bases aligned in each. The CDR3 here reads CSVAGTSKNIQYF. The DNA sequence reads TGCAGCGTTGCAGGGACGTCCAAAAACATTCAGTACTTC.